A single TCR beta chain is shown here with its context. No antigen is known for it. From blood CD8+ and CD4+ T cells, TCR beta sequences were generated. The data are from a study of CD8 T cells in Susac syndrome. Study observations and caveats: Susac-specific public clones were found in total CD8+ and CD8+ TEMRA repertoires, numbering more than 15 and five, respectively.

V was trimmed by 4 bases and J by 4 bases, leaving 13 bases between them. Germline CDR1 SEHNR, CDR2 FQNEAQ (reference sequence). The CDR3 is 14 residues long. RNA, at roughly 0.45 to 1 ug, was reverse transcribed with random hexamers. TCRdb re-called the immunoSEQ multiplex PCR reads with MiXCR, one entry per CDR3 protein. The table includes approximately 190,000 distinct CDR3 sequences, over 90% detected once. V and J are TRBV7-9 and TRBJ2-5; D might be TRBD1 (6 bases). The source material was CD8+ T cells from PBMCs. The sequence came from a human donor with Susac syndrome. CDR3 loop: CASSSAGARETQYF. The CDR3, as DNA: TGTGCCAGCAGCTCCGCAGGGGCGCGAGAGACCCAGTACTTC.